In its sample, the clone carrying this TCR beta chain was seen once. What it recognizes is unknown. Among the donors, all were Caucasian adults who lived in Nashville, Tennessee. This sample stems from a study of shared clonotypes between healthy human individuals. This table comes from immunoSEQ multiplex PCR, and its TCRdb copy is limited to in-frame clones, with some not included. The repertoire holds about 2 million clones, with roughly 94% as singletons. The germline V and J ends were trimmed by 3 bases and 2 bases, with 10 bases remaining between them. The CDR3 is made up of 14 amino acids. Germline V gene data show CDR1 as SGHTA and CDR2 as FQGNSA. Study-level results: It was expected that sequencing depth would affect clonotype sharing among donors.

Input material: naive CD4+ T cells sorted from blood. The subset: CD45RA+ positively selected. This rearrangement joins TRBV7-2 to TRBJ2-5; TRBD2 is a possible D gene (6 bases). The TCR was taken from a man younger than 35 in good health. CDR3 coding DNA: TGTGCCAGCAGCTTCCGTCGGGAGCAAGAGACCCAGTACTTC. Amino acid sequence: CASSFRREQETQYF. The whole variable domain, remainder taken from reference TRBV7-2 and TRBJ2-5, is GAGVSQSPSNKVTEKGKDVELRCDPISGHTALYWYRQSLGQGLEFLIYFQGNSAPDKSGLPSDRFSAERTGGSVSTLTIQRTQQEDSAVYLCASSFRREQETQYFGPGTRLLVL.